These 20 T cell receptor beta chains were all obtained from the same sample, sequenced in a study of shared clonotypes between healthy human individuals. The protocol was immunoSEQ multiplex PCR, while the TCRdb copy is restricted to in-frame clones and leaves out a portion. Counted here are about 1 million clones, around 76% occurring once; the ten biggest clones make up approximately 1.3%. What was sequenced was memory CD4+ T cells sorted from blood. Stated subset: CD45RA-negative fraction. All receptors derive from a man between 18 and 29 years old in good health.

This clone has more than one count but fewer than ten. The gene calls are TRBV18 and TRBJ1-5, with 7 bases that match TRBD1. CDR3 length equals 13 residues. Germline V lookup: CDR1 KGHSH, CDR2 LQKENI. Trimming cost V 3 bases and J 7 bases; bases outside gene matches: 3. The CDR3 DNA follows: TGTGCCAGCTCACCGGGACAGAGGCAGCCCCAGCATTTT. Translated, it gives CASSPGQRQPQHF.

This clone was seen a few times. The chain employs TRBV19 and TRBJ1-2; tentatively, D is TRBD1 (5 bases). CDR1 and CDR2 from the germline V gene are LNHDA and SQIVND (reference sequence). The CDR3 is made up of 17 amino acids. Trimming stripped 3 bases from V and 3 bases from J, with 20 bases between. CDR3 amino acids: CASSIGRGGGEDYGYTF. The DNA for the CDR3 is TGTGCCAGTAGTATTGGAAGGGGAGGAGGTGAAGACTATGGCTACACCTTC.

The chain carries TRBV5-1 and TRBJ2-4; D is possibly TRBD1 (6 bases). The germline V gene has CDR1 SGHRS and CDR2 YFSETQ. Between the trimmed V and J ends, which lost 4 bases and 0 bases, there was a span of 14 bases. The CDR3 extends over 16 amino acids. The CDR3 nucleotides are TGCGCCAGCAGCCCGGAACAGGGTTCAGCCAAAAACATTCAGTACTTC. Translating it yields CASSPEQGSAKNIQYF.

The chain joins TRBV5-6 to TRBJ1-2; TRBD1 is a possible D gene (6 bases). The CDR3 covers 14 residues. Germline CDR1 reads SGHDT; CDR2 reads YYEEEE. Deletions cut 0 bases from V and 9 bases from J, with 15 bases between. CDR3 nucleotide sequence: TGTGCCAGCAGCTTGGGTCAGGGGTCGGTTCGCTACACCTTC. Translation gives CASSLGQGSVRYTF.

The chain combines TRBV11-2 with TRBJ2-5; 9 nucleotides agree with TRBD2. The CDR3 spans 15 residues. V gave up 4 bases and J gave up 5 bases; unmatched junction bases: 8. Germline V gene data show CDR1 as SGHAT and CDR2 as FQNNGV. The CDR3 sequence: CASSSTSGGGETQYF. DNA of the CDR3: TGTGCCAGCAGCTCGACTAGCGGAGGGGGGGAGACCCAGTACTTC.

The chain uses TRBV6-6 and TRBJ2-1; 10 bases line up with TRBD2. Looked up from germline, CDR1 is MNHNY and CDR2 is SVGAGI (reference sequence). This CDR3 has 15 residues. V trimming: 10 bases; J trimming: 4 bases; junction bases outside the gene matches: 10. CDR3 DNA sequence: TGTGCCATTTCTAAACTAGCGGGATCTTACAATGAGCAGTTCTTC. This gives the protein CAISKLAGSYNEQFF.

The chain has TRBV5-4 and TRBJ2-5; 9 positions match TRBD2. Per germline, CDR1 SGHNT and CDR2 YYREEE (reference sequence). V lost 3 bases to trimming and J lost 5 bases; unmatched junction nucleotides: 5. The CDR3 is 14 amino acids. CDR3 DNA sequence: TGTGCCAGCAGCTCCGGGACTAGCAAGGAGACCCAGTACTTC. Translated: CASSSGTSKETQYF. Using reference TRBV5-4 and TRBJ2-5 for the parts outside the CDR3, the full variable domain is ETGVTQSPTHLIKTRGQQVTLRCSSQSGHNTVSWYQQALGQGPQFIFQYYREEENGRGNFPPRFSGLQFPNYSSELNVNALELDDSALYLCASSSGTSKETQYFGPGTRLLVL.

The V and J genes are TRBV5-1 and TRBJ1-6; D call uncertain. CDR1 is SGHRS and CDR2 is YFSETQ in the germline V gene. V was cut by 0 bases and J by 3 bases, with 4 bases left in between. The CDR3 spans 14 residues. The CDR3 nucleotides are TGCGCCAGCAGCTTGGACAACTATAATTCACCCCTCCACTTT. Translating gives CASSLDNYNSPLHF.

The chain has TRBV28 and TRBJ1-2; 10 bases match TRBD1. V was clipped by 5 bases and J by 8 bases; unmatched bases: 8. Germline lookup yields CDR1 MDHEN and CDR2 SYDVKM. The CDR3 covers 14 residues. This CDR3 is CASSGSLGQGGYTF. In DNA form, the CDR3 reads TGTGCCAGCAGTGGATCATTGGGACAGGGGGGCTACACCTTC.

In DNA form, the CDR3 reads TGTGCCATCAGGGGACAGGGGGCTCCAGTAGAGCAGTACTTC. Its translation is CAIRGQGAPVEQYF. V usage is TRBV10-3 and J usage is TRBJ2-7, with 12 bases that match TRBD1. CDR1 and CDR2 (germline): ENHRY, SYGVKD. The CDR3 runs 14 residues. The V gene end was trimmed by 6 bases and the J gene end by 7 bases; junction bases not matched to a gene: 7.

The chain has TRBV5-4 and TRBJ2-2, with D unclear. The CDR3 sequence is 15 residues long. Germline values: CDR1 SGHNT, CDR2 YYREEE (reference sequence). With 4 bases removed from V and 0 bases from J, the gap between germline ends came to 10 bases. The DNA for the CDR3 is TGTGCCAGCAGCCGCAGGATCGCGAACACCGGGGAGCTGTTTTTT. Translated: CASSRRIANTGELFF.

The chain combines TRBV5-1 with TRBJ2-2, with D perhaps matching TRBD1 (6 bases). The CDR3 spans 15 residues. With 0 bases removed from V and 3 bases from J, the gap between germline ends came to 9 bases. Germline CDR1 reads SGHRS; CDR2 reads YFSETQ. In DNA form, the CDR3 reads TGCGCCAGCAGCTTGGACAGGGCCGACACCGGGGAGCTGTTTTTT. Translating gives CASSLDRADTGELFF.

In its sample, this clone was seen many times. The CDR3 nucleotides are TGTGCCATCAGACAGGGAGACCAAGAGACCCAGTACTTC. Protein product: CAIRQGDQETQYF. This chain joins TRBV10-3 and TRBJ2-5, with D possibly matching TRBD1 (6 bases). Trimming took 6 bases from V and 0 from J, leaving 8 bases between them. Germline lookup yields CDR1 ENHRY and CDR2 SYGVKD. The CDR3 consists of 13 residues.

The gene calls are TRBV7-9 and TRBJ2-3, with a weak D call TRBD1 (6 bases). The CDR3 runs to 15 residues. Germline CDR1 is SEHNR and CDR2 is FQNEAQ (reference sequence). With 1 base removed from V and 8 bases from J, the gap between germline ends came to 16 bases. CDR3 amino acids: CASSLEGQGQGTQYF. CDR3 DNA: TGTGCCAGCAGCTTAGAGGGGCAGGGGCAGGGTACGCAGTATTTT.

The chain joins TRBV30 to TRBJ2-1; 7 bases line up with TRBD1. This CDR3 spans 14 amino acids. Germline V gene lookup returns CDR1 GTSNPN and CDR2 SVGIG (reference sequence). V dropped 4 bases and J dropped 2; count of bases not matched to a gene: 5. The CDR3 region has the DNA TGTGCCTGGATTACAGGGACAGCCTACAATGAGCAGTTCTTC. Translated: CAWITGTAYNEQFF.

The rearrangement joins TRBV6-1 to TRBJ2-3; D perhaps matches TRBD2 (6 bases). V lost 9 bases and J 4 bases, leaving 20 bases between the germline ends. CDR3 length: 15 residues. Germline V gene lookup returns CDR1 MNHNS and CDR2 SASEGT. CDR3 residues: CASTSGELSADTQYF. The CDR3 DNA follows: TGTGCCAGTACATCGGGGGAATTGTCAGCAGATACGCAGTATTTT.

The gene calls are TRBV4-3 and TRBJ2-3, with a possible D match to TRBD2 (5 bases). The V and J ends lost 1 base and 0 bases respectively, with 11 bases between them. Per the germline V gene, CDR1 is LGHNA and CDR2 is YSLEER. This CDR3 spans 16 amino acids. The CDR3 protein is CASSQGSRTSTDTQYF. In nucleotides, the CDR3 is TGCGCCAGCAGCCAAGGGTCCCGGACTAGCACAGATACGCAGTATTTT.

V usage is TRBV6-4 and J usage is TRBJ2-7, with no clear D. Germline V gene data show CDR1 as MRHNA and CDR2 as SNTAGT. The CDR3 contains 15 residues. The V end lost 9 bases, the J end lost 3 bases, and 21 bases lay between the germline ends. The CDR3 sequence is CARSVPWHPLYEQYF. The CDR3 nucleotides are TGTGCCAGGTCCGTCCCGTGGCACCCCCTCTACGAGCAGTACTTC.

This chain uses TRBV2 with TRBJ1-5; D might be TRBD1 (5 bases). The V gene's germline CDR1 is SNHLY and CDR2 FYNNEI. The ends were cut back, 3 bases at V and 1 base at J, with 10 bases in the middle. The CDR3 totals 15 residues. The CDR3 DNA reads as TGTGCCAGCAGTGAGTCCAGGGACAGCAATCAGCCCCAGCATTTT. This codes for CASSESRDSNQPQHF. Looking up the rest from reference TRBV2 and TRBJ1-5 gives the full variable domain: EPEVTQTPSHQVTQMGQEVILRCVPISNHLYFYWYRQILGQKVEFLVSFYNNEISEKSEIFDDQFSVERPDGSNFTLKIRSTKLEDSAMYFCASSESRDSNQPQHFGDGTRLSIL.

This clone was observed once. One junction end does not reproduce the germline sequence, and a read error may be involved. The chain links TRBV6-6 to TRBJ2-3; D unclear. Looked up from germline, CDR1 is MNHNY and CDR2 is SVGAGI (reference sequence). The CDR3 is 11 amino acids. CDR3 nucleotides: TGCGCAGCAGCCAAAACAGATACGCAGTATTTT. Its protein is CAAAKTDTQYF.